A selection of T cell receptor beta chains follows, all from one sample in a study of spatial heterogeneity in lung cancer. TCRdb itself ran the 5' RACE reads through MiXCR, one entry per CDR3 protein. Of approximately 13,000 distinct CDR3 sequences in the sample, 5.1% were seen once. The input for sequencing was lung tumor tissue, taken at surgery. The receptor set was obtained from a male donor with early-stage non-small cell lung cancer. Both conserved end residues are trimmed from each CDR3. Each record gives: clone size, CDR3 length, J gene, D gene, V gene, CDR3 protein. A D gene is named only where the DNA matches it firmly. Rows may omit the clone size; those that give it use once, few, many or a size class.

abundance: many; len: 12; j_gene: TRBJ2-7; d_gene: TRBD2; v_gene: TRBV10-2; CDR3aa: ASRVTSGLYEQY
abundance: NA; len: 13; j_gene: TRBJ2-3; d_gene: TRBD2; v_gene: TRBV5-1; CDR3aa: ASSLEVAGADTQY
abundance: NA; len: 13; j_gene: TRBJ1-6; d_gene: NA; v_gene: TRBV15; CDR3aa: ATSRDPQGNSPLH
abundance: many; len: 13; j_gene: TRBJ2-3; d_gene: TRBD2; v_gene: TRBV7-9; CDR3aa: ASSPTSGGEDTQY
abundance: NA; len: 12; j_gene: TRBJ1-5; d_gene: NA; v_gene: TRBV29-1; CDR3aa: SVETRDGNQPQH
abundance: NA; len: 11; j_gene: TRBJ2-5; d_gene: NA; v_gene: TRBV6-5; CDR3aa: ASSRDRQETQY
abundance: many; len: 11; j_gene: TRBJ2-7; d_gene: NA; v_gene: TRBV7-6; CDR3aa: ASSRGLFYEQY
abundance: many; len: 13; j_gene: TRBJ2-7; d_gene: TRBD2; v_gene: TRBV7-9; CDR3aa: ASSRTSGPSYEQY
abundance: many; len: 11; j_gene: TRBJ2-1; d_gene: TRBD2; v_gene: TRBV20-1; CDR3aa: SASGGGADEQF
abundance: many; len: 12; j_gene: TRBJ1-2; d_gene: TRBD1; v_gene: TRBV6-2/TRBV6-3; CDR3aa: ASRSTGDENGYT
abundance: NA; len: 18; j_gene: TRBJ2-3; d_gene: TRBD1; v_gene: TRBV4-3; CDR3aa: ASSQDLSLTGTGEMNTQY
abundance: many; len: 12; j_gene: TRBJ1-3; d_gene: NA; v_gene: TRBV5-1; CDR3aa: ASSPLTGSDTIY
abundance: many; len: 11; j_gene: TRBJ1-6; d_gene: NA; v_gene: TRBV20-1; CDR3aa: SASQAGNSPLH
abundance: many; len: 13; j_gene: TRBJ1-4; d_gene: NA; v_gene: TRBV5-6; CDR3aa: ASSLAGGSNEKLF
abundance: many; len: 13; j_gene: TRBJ1-5; d_gene: NA; v_gene: TRBV6-2/TRBV6-3; CDR3aa: ASSRPGAGHQPQH
abundance: many; len: 14; j_gene: TRBJ2-2; d_gene: TRBD2; v_gene: TRBV5-4; CDR3aa: ASSVRTSGNTGELF
abundance: NA; len: 13; j_gene: TRBJ2-7; d_gene: TRBD1; v_gene: TRBV13; CDR3aa: ASSGGQGRVGEQY
abundance: many; len: 12; j_gene: TRBJ2-1; d_gene: NA; v_gene: TRBV6-2/TRBV6-3; CDR3aa: ASSYISLYNEQF
abundance: medium-sized; len: 13; j_gene: TRBJ1-5; d_gene: NA; v_gene: TRBV10-3; CDR3aa: AISESVLGNQPQH
abundance: many; len: 14; j_gene: TRBJ2-6; d_gene: NA; v_gene: TRBV4-2; CDR3aa: ASSQGTGAGANVLT
abundance: many; len: 13; j_gene: TRBJ2-7; d_gene: NA; v_gene: TRBV7-2; CDR3aa: ASSLAGTGTYEQY
abundance: many; len: 11; j_gene: TRBJ1-2; d_gene: NA; v_gene: TRBV7-2; CDR3aa: ASSLNRVSGYT